These 2 T cell receptor beta chains were sequenced from one sample in a study of T-cell memory formation after mild COVID-19. MiXCR was run by TCRdb on the 5' RACE reads, yielding one entry per CDR3 protein. The table lists 400,000 to 450,000 distinct CDR3 sequences, about 20% of them singletons, with 20% to 25% in the top ten. The sequencing input was PBMCs or a T cell subset sorted from them (not recorded which). The receptors here all came from a young man who had mild COVID-19 (a few samples of this study predate the infection). Cell type and time point are not known.

This clonotype has just a few counts. The chain carries TRBV6-2 or TRBV6-3 and TRBJ2-3; 10 bases match TRBD1. Losses at the gene ends were 4 bases for V and 4 bases for J; bases not matched to a gene: 5. This CDR3 is built from 15 residues. Germline V lookup: CDR1 MNHEY, CDR2 SVGEGT. The CDR3 sequence: CASSFGQGEADTQYF. The DNA of the CDR3 is TGTGCCAGCAGTTTCGGACAGGGGGAGGCAGATACGCAGTATTTT.

This clonotype occurred a few times. The rearrangement links TRBV12-3 or TRBV12-4 to TRBJ1-1; D possibly corresponds to TRBD1 (5 bases). V lost 4 bases and J 5 bases, leaving 11 bases between the germline ends. This CDR3 contains 13 residues. CDR3 region: CASSSQQVTEAFF. CDR3 bases: TGTGCCAGCAGTTCCCAACAGGTAACTGAAGCTTTCTTT.